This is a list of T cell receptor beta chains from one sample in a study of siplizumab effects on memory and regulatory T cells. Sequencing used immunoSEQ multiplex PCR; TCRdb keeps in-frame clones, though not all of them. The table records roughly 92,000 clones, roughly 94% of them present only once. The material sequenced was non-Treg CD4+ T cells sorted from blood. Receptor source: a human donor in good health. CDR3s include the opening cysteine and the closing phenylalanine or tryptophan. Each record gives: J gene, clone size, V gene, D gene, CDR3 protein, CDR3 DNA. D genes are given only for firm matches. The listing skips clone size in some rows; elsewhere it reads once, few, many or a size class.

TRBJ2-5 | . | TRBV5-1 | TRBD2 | CASSLALAGGETQYF | TGCGCCAGCAGCTTGGCCCTAGCGGGAGGAGAGACCCAGTACTTC
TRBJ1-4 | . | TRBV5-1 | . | CASSHSGESEKLFF | TGCGCCAGCAGCCATTCGGGGGAAAGCGAAAAACTGTTTTTT
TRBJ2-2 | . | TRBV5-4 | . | CASSFLRNTGELFF | TGTGCCAGCAGCTTCCTTCGGAATACCGGGGAGCTGTTTTTT
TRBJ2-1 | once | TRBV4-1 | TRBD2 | CASSQDFTAGGRNEQFF | TGCGCCAGCAGCCAAGATTTCACAGCGGGAGGACGCAATGAGCAGTTCTTC
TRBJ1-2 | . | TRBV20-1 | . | CSALIYYTF | TGCAGTGCTTTAATATACTACACCTTC
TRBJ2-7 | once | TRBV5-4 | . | CASSQGYMGARYEQYF | TGTGCCAGCAGCCAAGGGTACATGGGGGCAAGGTACGAGCAGTACTTC
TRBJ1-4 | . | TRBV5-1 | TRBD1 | CASSSTGGAVNYEKLFF | TGCGCCAGCAGCTCTACAGGGGGCGCGGTTAATTATGAAAAACTGTTTTTT
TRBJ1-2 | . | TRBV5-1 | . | CASSSDSSTGYTF | TGCGCCAGCAGCTCGGACAGCTCGACGGGCTACACCTTC
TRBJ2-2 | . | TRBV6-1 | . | CASSETSVGELFF | TGTGCCAGCAGTGAGACATCGGTCGGGGAGCTGTTTTTT
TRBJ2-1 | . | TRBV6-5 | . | CASSRLAYSYNEQFF | TGTGCCAGCAGCCGTCTTGCTTACTCCTACAATGAGCAGTTCTTC
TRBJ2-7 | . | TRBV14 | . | CASSLLRTQTEQYF | TGTGCCAGCAGCCTCCTCAGGACCCAAACCGAGCAGTACTTC
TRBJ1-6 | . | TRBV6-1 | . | CASSPIPGNSPLHF | TGTGCCAGCAGCCCAATCCCGGGGAATTCACCCCTCCACTTT
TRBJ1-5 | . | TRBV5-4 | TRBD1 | CASSLQGAIQPQHF | TGTGCCAGCAGCTTACAGGGGGCTATTCAGCCCCAGCATTTT
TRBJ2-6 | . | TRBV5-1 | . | CASSLFGANVLTF | TGCGCCAGCAGCTTGTTTGGGGCCAACGTCCTGACTTTC
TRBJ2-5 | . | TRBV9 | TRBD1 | CASSVRTGGVGTQYF | TGTGCCAGCAGCGTAAGGACAGGAGGTGTAGGGACCCAGTACTTC
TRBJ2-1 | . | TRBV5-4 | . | CASSRPFSSYNEQFF | TGTGCCAGCAGTCGCCCCTTCAGCTCCTACAATGAGCAGTTCTTC
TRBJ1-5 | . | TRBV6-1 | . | CASSEGLVGQPQHF | TGTGCCAGCAGTGAAGGGCTTGTCGGTCAGCCCCAGCATTTT
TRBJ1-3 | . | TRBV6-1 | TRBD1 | CASSEMGQGMKGNTIYF | TGTGCCAGCAGTGAAATGGGACAGGGGATGAAAGGAAACACCATATATTTT
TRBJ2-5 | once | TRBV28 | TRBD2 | CASSPNLAGGRGTQYF | TGTGCCAGCAGTCCGAATCTTGCGGGAGGGAGAGGGACCCAGTACTTC
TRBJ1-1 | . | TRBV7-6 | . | CASSATANTEAFF | TGTGCCAGCAGTGCTACAGCGAACACTGAAGCTTTCTTT
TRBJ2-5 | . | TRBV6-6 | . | CASSSEGQGRETQYF | TGTGCCAGCAGTTCGGAAGGGCAGGGGAGAGAGACCCAGTACTTC
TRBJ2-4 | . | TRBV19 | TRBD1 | CASSIDHRGAKNIQYF | TGTGCCAGTAGTATAGATCACAGGGGAGCCAAAAACATTCAGTACTTC
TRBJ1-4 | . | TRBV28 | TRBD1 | CASRGDRGSRKLFF | TGTGCCAGCAGGGGGGACAGGGGGTCCCGAAAACTGTTTTTT
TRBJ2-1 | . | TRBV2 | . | CASSDGRDLNNEQFF | TGTGCCAGCAGTGATGGCCGGGACTTGAACAATGAGCAGTTCTTC
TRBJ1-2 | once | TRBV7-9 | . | CASSLFDRNYGYTF | TGTGCCAGCAGCTTATTTGACAGAAACTATGGCTACACCTTC
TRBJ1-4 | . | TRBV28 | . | CASSPGRTIWRGEKLFF | TGTGCCAGCAGTCCGGGTAGGACGATATGGCGGGGTGAAAAACTGTTTTTT
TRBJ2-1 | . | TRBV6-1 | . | CASSEVFSGTVHNEQFF | TGTGCCAGCAGTGAAGTTTTTAGCGGGACAGTCCACAATGAGCAGTTCTTC